This TCR beta chain originates from a study of shared clonotypes between healthy human individuals. Study-wide points: Shared clonotypes across all four donors exceeded non-shared ones in generation probability.

Details on this clone: Its antigen is as yet unknown.

Germline CDR1 SGHVS, CDR2 FQNEAQ. Losses at the gene ends were 7 bases for V and 5 bases for J; bases not matched to a gene: 12. The CDR3 has 15 residues. TCRdb keeps only in-frame clones here, not all; method: immunoSEQ multiplex PCR. Of 2 million to 2.5 million clones detected, 90% to 97% appear once; the ten largest clones hold approximately 0.13%. Sequenced sample: naive CD4+ T cells sorted from blood. The subset was: CD45RA+ positively selected. The rearrangement joins TRBV7-8 to TRBJ1-2, with 8 bases that match TRBD1. This TCR derives from a man between 18 and 29 years old in good health. For the CDR3, the DNA is TGTGCCAGCAACCAAATGAATGGACAGGGTTATGGCTACACCTTC. Its protein product is CASNQMNGQGYGYTF.